These T cell receptor beta chains were read from a single sample in a study of CD8 T cells in Susac syndrome. MiXCR, run by TCRdb on the immunoSEQ multiplex PCR reads, gives a single entry per CDR3 protein. The sample has 350,000 to 550,000 distinct CDR3 sequences; 85% to 90% are singletons. The sample was CD8+ T cells from PBMCs. These receptors were taken from a human donor with multiple sclerosis. CDR3s include the opening cysteine and the closing phenylalanine or tryptophan. A D gene is named only where the DNA matches it firmly. Expanded clones are given a class, and other clones once, few, many or no size at all.

V gene: TRBV7-8
CDR3 length: 18
D gene: -
clone size: -
J gene: TRBJ2-5
CDR3 protein: CASRPNYPRDGSQETQYF
CDR3 DNA: TGTGCCAGCAGACCCAACTACCCTCGGGACGGGTCGCAAGAGACCCAGTACTTC

V gene: TRBV20-1
CDR3 length: 12
D gene: -
clone size: -
J gene: TRBJ1-1
CDR3 protein: CSAATPNTEAFF
CDR3 DNA: TGCAGTGCTGCGACACCAAACACTGAAGCTTTCTTT

V gene: TRBV29-1
CDR3 length: 14
D gene: -
clone size: -
J gene: TRBJ1-1
CDR3 protein: CSVEGFWGNTEAFF
CDR3 DNA: TGCAGCGTTGAAGGGTTTTGGGGGAACACTGAAGCTTTCTTT

V gene: TRBV11-2
CDR3 length: 16
D gene: TRBD1
clone size: once
J gene: TRBJ1-1
CDR3 protein: CASSSGDRGMWTEAFF
CDR3 DNA: TGTGCCAGCAGCTCAGGAGACAGGGGTATGTGGACTGAAGCTTTCTTT

V gene: TRBV6-1
CDR3 length: 17
D gene: TRBD2
clone size: once
J gene: TRBJ2-1
CDR3 protein: CASSERTGLAAYNEQFF
CDR3 DNA: TGTGCCAGCAGTGAGAGGACGGGACTAGCGGCCTACAATGAGCAGTTCTTC

V gene: TRBV6-1
CDR3 length: 15
D gene: -
clone size: -
J gene: TRBJ1-5
CDR3 protein: CASSRSTGNNQPQHF
CDR3 DNA: TGTGCCAGCAGTCGTAGTACAGGGAACAATCAGCCCCAGCATTTT

V gene: TRBV30
CDR3 length: 16
D gene: -
clone size: -
J gene: TRBJ2-3
CDR3 protein: CAWGRGGAKGTDTQYF
CDR3 DNA: TGTGCCTGGGGCAGGGGGGGGGCTAAAGGCACAGATACGCAGTATTTT

V gene: TRBV9
CDR3 length: 12
D gene: -
clone size: -
J gene: TRBJ2-3
CDR3 protein: CASSADMDTQYF
CDR3 DNA: TGTGCCAGCAGCGCGGACATGGATACGCAGTATTTT

V gene: TRBV7-6
CDR3 length: 13
D gene: -
clone size: -
J gene: TRBJ1-3
CDR3 protein: CATTTFSGNTIYF
CDR3 DNA: TGTGCCACCACAACATTCTCTGGAAACACCATATATTTT

V gene: TRBV7-9
CDR3 length: 12
D gene: -
clone size: -
J gene: TRBJ1-1
CDR3 protein: CASSLMASEAFF
CDR3 DNA: TGTGCCAGCAGCTTAATGGCGTCTGAAGCTTTCTTT

V gene: TRBV2
CDR3 length: 15
D gene: TRBD1
clone size: -
J gene: TRBJ1-3
CDR3 protein: CASRKVTGAGNTIYF
CDR3 DNA: TGTGCCAGCAGGAAAGTTACAGGGGCTGGAAACACCATATATTTT

V gene: TRBV12-3/TRBV12-4
CDR3 length: 18
D gene: -
clone size: -
J gene: TRBJ2-3
CDR3 protein: CASSPGGRGLTWGFAQYF
CDR3 DNA: TGTGCCAGCAGTCCCGGAGGGCGGGGGCTCACTTGGGGTTTCGCGCAGTATTTT

V gene: TRBV7-9
CDR3 length: 15
D gene: TRBD1
clone size: -
J gene: TRBJ2-7
CDR3 protein: CASSVQGDLSLEQYF
CDR3 DNA: TGTGCCAGCAGCGTACAGGGGGATCTCTCCCTCGAGCAGTACTTC

V gene: TRBV28
CDR3 length: 13
D gene: -
clone size: few
J gene: TRBJ2-7
CDR3 protein: CASSLSRPYEQYF
CDR3 DNA: TGTGCCAGCAGTTTGAGCCGGCCCTACGAGCAGTACTTC

V gene: TRBV11-2
CDR3 length: 14
D gene: -
clone size: few
J gene: TRBJ2-1
CDR3 protein: CASSPSGDYNEQFF
CDR3 DNA: TGTGCCAGCAGCCCGAGCGGAGATTACAATGAGCAGTTCTTC

V gene: TRBV5-1
CDR3 length: 14
D gene: -
clone size: -
J gene: TRBJ2-2
CDR3 protein: CASSPNGKPGELFF
CDR3 DNA: TGCGCCAGCAGCCCCAATGGGAAACCCGGGGAGCTGTTTTTT

V gene: TRBV2
CDR3 length: 15
D gene: -
clone size: -
J gene: TRBJ2-6
CDR3 protein: CASSEGTAGANVLTF
CDR3 DNA: TGTGCCAGCAGTGAAGGGACAGCTGGGGCCAACGTCCTGACTTTC

V gene: TRBV5-4
CDR3 length: 14
D gene: TRBD2
clone size: few
J gene: TRBJ2-3
CDR3 protein: CASSSGLHTDTQYF
CDR3 DNA: TGTGCCAGCAGCTCGGGACTACACACAGATACGCAGTATTTT

V gene: TRBV29-1
CDR3 length: 12
D gene: TRBD2
clone size: -
J gene: TRBJ2-5
CDR3 protein: CSVERGGETQYF
CDR3 DNA: TGCAGCGTTGAGAGGGGAGGGGAGACCCAGTACTTC

V gene: TRBV5-4
CDR3 length: 15
D gene: -
clone size: -
J gene: TRBJ1-4
CDR3 protein: CASSLSGGGNEKLFF
CDR3 DNA: TGTGCCAGCAGCTTGTCAGGAGGGGGGAATGAAAAACTGTTTTTT